These T cell receptor beta chains were read from a single sample in a study of shared clonotypes between healthy human individuals. Only in-frame clones appear in the TCRdb table, and some are missing; sequencing was by immunoSEQ multiplex PCR. The top ten hold about 1.8% of the sample, which has about 2,100,000 clones, 85% to 95% seen once. The sequencing input was naive CD8+ T cells from PBMCs. These TCRs come from a man aged 18 to 30 in good health. Some clones in this sample may be carry-over from other donors' samples. Each CDR3 is given with its conserved first and last residue. A D gene is named only where the DNA matches it firmly. Only some rows state a clone size, as once, few, many or a class for expanded clones.

TRBJ1-2 . . TRBV4-1 CASSHRGTSQRGYTF TGCGCCAGCAGCCACCGCGGGACATCCCAAAGGGGCTACACCTTC
TRBJ1-5 . . TRBV2 CASRGGQFSNQPQHF TGTGCCAGCAGGGGTGGTCAGTTTAGCAATCAGCCCCAGCATTTT
TRBJ1-2 . . TRBV7-9 CASSPRTVDKYGYTF TGTGCCAGCAGCCCACGGACAGTGGACAAATATGGCTACACCTTC
TRBJ1-4 TRBD1 . TRBV27 CASSPMRGTGFYEKLFF TGTGCCAGCAGTCCCATGCGGGGGACAGGGTTTTATGAAAAACTGTTTTTT
TRBJ1-5 . . TRBV2 CASSEHSWFRSNQPQHF TGTGCCAGCAGTGAGCACAGCTGGTTTCGGAGCAATCAGCCCCAGCATTTT
TRBJ2-6 . once TRBV28 CASSFFGANVLTF TGTGCCAGCAGTTTCTTTGGGGCCAACGTCCTGACTTTC
TRBJ1-2 . . TRBV7-9 CASSFVGDRDGYTF TGTGCCAGCAGCTTTGTGGGGGACCGGGATGGCTACACCTTC
TRBJ2-3 . once TRBV9 CASSPYRNEVPDTQYF TGTGCCAGCAGCCCCTACCGTAACGAGGTCCCAGATACGCAGTATTTT
TRBJ2-1 . once TRBV27 CASSFGYNEQFF TGTGCCAGCAGTTTTGGCTACAATGAGCAGTTCTTC
TRBJ2-2 . . TRBV4-2 CASSPTGLPTGELFF TGTGCCAGCAGCCCGACGGGACTGCCCACCGGGGAGCTGTTTTTT
TRBJ1-1 . . TRBV28 CASSMEGLNTEAFF TGTGCCAGCAGTATGGAGGGACTGAACACTGAAGCTTTCTTT
TRBJ2-1 . . TRBV30 CAWSVPPSEQFF TGTGCCTGGAGTGTACCCCCCAGTGAGCAGTTCTTC
TRBJ2-7 TRBD2 . TRBV4-2 CASSQVSGGTEQYF TGTGCCAGCAGCCAAGTTTCGGGGGGGACGGAGCAGTACTTC
TRBJ1-5 TRBD1 few TRBV13 CASSFRQGQQPQHF TGTGCCAGCAGCTTTAGACAGGGACAACAGCCCCAGCATTTT
TRBJ2-3 . once TRBV5-1 CASSLRERSDTQYF TGCGCCAGCAGCTTGCGGGAGAGATCGGATACGCAGTATTTT